A single sample gave rise to the 22 T cell receptor beta chains below, sequenced in a study of cytomegalovirus exposure and HLA in healthy donors. Assay: immunoSEQ multiplex PCR; the TCRdb copy retains only in-frame clones and omits some. The data contain 200,000 to 250,000 clones, around 90% of them singletons. Sequencing was performed on PBMCs. Every receptor here comes from a woman aged 18-35 years in good health and CMV-seropositive.

The rearrangement uses TRBV5-1 and TRBJ1-2; 10 bases agree with TRBD1. V dropped 1 base and J dropped 3; count of bases not matched to a gene: 9. This CDR3 region has 17 residues. The germline V gene encodes CDR1 SGHRS and CDR2 YFSETQ. CDR3 loop: CASSLSITGTGDYGYTF. DNA for the CDR3: TGCGCCAGCAGCTTGTCAATAACCGGGACAGGGGACTATGGCTACACCTTC.

The chain has TRBV30 and TRBJ2-5; D might be TRBD1 (6 bases). The CDR3 loop spans 14 amino acids. In germline, CDR1 is GTSNPN, CDR2 SVGIG (reference sequence). V lost 0 bases, J lost 1 base, and 9 bases lay in between. The CDR3 DNA reads as TGTGCCTGGAGTGTACAAGGGGGCCAAGAGACCCAGTACTTC. Translation gives CAWSVQGGQETQYF.

Here the CDR3 reads CASSFFRQDHGELFF. DNA for the CDR3: TGTGCCAGCAGTTTTTTTAGACAGGATCACGGGGAGCTGTTTTTT. The rearrangement joins TRBV27 to TRBJ2-2; the D gene is possibly TRBD1 (6 bases). The length of the CDR3 is 15 residues. V was pared by 3 bases and J by 7 bases, with 15 bases between. CDR1 and CDR2 (germline): MNHEY, SMNVEV (reference sequence).

The chain combines TRBV19 with TRBJ2-3; 11 bases line up with TRBD2. The CDR3 extends over 20 amino acids. The trim removed 3 bases at V and 1 base at J, leaving 15 bases unmatched. CDR1 is LNHDA, CDR2 SQIVND, per germline (reference sequence). The CDR3 DNA is TGTGCCAGTAGTATGCGACTAGCGGGGACCTTAGGGGAAGGCACAGATACGCAGTATTTT. Translation gives CASSMRLAGTLGEGTDTQYF.

The chain carries TRBV27 and TRBJ1-1; 8 nucleotides match TRBD1. V lost 4 bases and J lost 5; bases outside the gene matches: 0. The CDR3 runs to 12 residues. From germline, CDR1 is MNHEY and CDR2 SMNVEV (reference sequence). In nucleotides, the CDR3 is TGTGCCAGCAGTTACAGGGGGACTGAAGCTTTCTTT. Its translation is CASSYRGTEAFF.

A single count supports this clone. This chain connects TRBV7-2 to TRBJ2-7; 8 bases agree with TRBD1. The CDR3 length is 15 residues. Germline V CDR1 and CDR2: SGHTA, FQGNSA. The J segment lost 4 bases and the V segment lost 2 bases, leaving 7 bases of the junction unmatched. The CDR3 sequence is CASSLSQGAVYEQYF. CDR3 nucleotides: TGTGCCAGCAGCTTATCGCAGGGGGCGGTATACGAGCAGTACTTC.

V usage is TRBV9 and J usage is TRBJ2-1; TRBD2 might be the D (5 bases). The CDR3 sequence is 13 residues long. The V end was cut by 3 bases, the J end by 4 bases, with 8 bases between. CDR1 is SGDLS, CDR2 YYNGEE, per germline. CDR3 nucleotide sequence: TGTGCCAGCAGCGCCGGAGGTTACAATGAGCAGTTCTTC. Its protein is CASSAGGYNEQFF.

V and J are TRBV5-1 and TRBJ1-1; 8 bases map to TRBD1. Germline V gene data show CDR1 as SGHRS and CDR2 as YFSETQ. The CDR3 totals 16 residues. J lost 5 bases, V lost 4 bases, and 13 bases had no gene match. The CDR3: CASSPGTGGGLTEAFF. CDR3 sequence (DNA): TGCGCCAGCAGCCCCGGGACAGGAGGTGGGTTAACTGAAGCTTTCTTT.

The chain links TRBV9 to TRBJ1-1; maybe TRBD1 (6 bases). V lost 2 bases to trimming and J lost 4 bases, with 18 bases between them. Per germline, CDR1 SGDLS and CDR2 YYNGEE. The CDR3 has 16 residues. CDR3 amino acids: CASSVIGGSSLTEAFF. Here the CDR3 DNA reads TGTGCCAGCAGCGTTATAGGGGGATCTTCTCTCACTGAAGCTTTCTTT.

V usage is TRBV5-5 and J usage is TRBJ1-3; D may be TRBD1 (5 bases). The CDR3 length is 13 residues. From germline, CDR1 is SGHKS and CDR2 YYEKEE (reference sequence). Deletions cut 4 bases from V and 5 bases from J, with 10 bases between. The CDR3 is CASSGGWRNTIYF. CDR3 nucleotide sequence: TGTGCCAGCAGCGGGGGGTGGAGAAACACCATATATTTT.

The V gene is TRBV7-9, the J gene TRBJ1-1; no reliable D call. The CDR3 has 13 amino acids. Trimming left V 1 base short and J 3 bases short, with 6 bases between. Germline-derived CDR1 and CDR2 are SEHNR and FQNEAQ (reference sequence). The CDR3 reads CASSLEHYTEAFF. CDR3 DNA sequence: TGTGCCAGCAGCTTAGAACATTACACTGAAGCTTTCTTT.

This rearrangement joins TRBV6-4 to TRBJ2-1; D gene ambiguous. V dropped 4 bases and J dropped 5 bases, with 9 bases sitting between them. CDR3 length: 13 amino acids. Per the germline V gene, CDR1 is MRHNA and CDR2 is SNTAGT. CDR3 protein: CASSGSYNNEQFF. CDR3 nucleotides: TGTGCCAGCAGTGGATCTTACAACAATGAGCAGTTCTTC.

This chain joins TRBV5-1 and TRBJ2-1; a possible D gene is TRBD2 (5 bases). The length of the CDR3 is 13 residues. The V end was cut by 6 bases, the J end by 3 bases, with 10 bases between. Germline V gene sequence: CDR1 SGHRS, CDR2 YFSETQ. CDR3 sequence (DNA): TGCGCCAGCATCGGGATAGGCTACAATGAGCAGTTCTTC. The encoded protein is CASIGIGYNEQFF.

This chain connects TRBV5-6 to TRBJ1-2; possibly TRBD1 for D (6 bases). The V end was cut by 0 bases, the J end by 3 bases, with 15 bases between. The germline V gene encodes CDR1 SGHDT and CDR2 YYEEEE. The CDR3 is 16 residues long. The CDR3 is CASSLVISGAYYGYTF. CDR3 nucleotides: TGTGCCAGCAGCTTGGTAATATCAGGGGCTTACTATGGCTACACCTTC.

This clone was observed a single time. The chain is built from TRBV30 and TRBJ2-1; D is perhaps TRBD2 (6 bases). Germline V lookup: CDR1 GTSNPN, CDR2 SVGIG (reference sequence). Trimming took 4 bases from V and 0 from J, leaving 22 bases between them. This CDR3 comprises 18 residues. The DNA for the CDR3 is TGTGCCTGGACCACCCCCTTTCTTGGAGGGAGCTCCTACAATGAGCAGTTCTTC. Protein product: CAWTTPFLGGSSYNEQFF. The full variable domain, its missing parts supplied by reference TRBV30 and TRBJ2-1, is SQTIHQWPATLVQPVGSPLSLECTVEGTSNPNLYWYRQAAGRGLQLLFYSVGIGQISSEVPQNLSASRPQDRQFILSSKKLLLSDSGFYLCAWTTPFLGGSSYNEQFFGPGTRLTVL.

The rearrangement uses TRBV7-3 and TRBJ2-6; D may be TRBD2 (6 bases). The germline CDR1 and CDR2 sequences are SGHTA and FQGTGA. The CDR3 is 15 residues long. Trimming removed 6 bases from V and 2 bases from J, with 11 bases in between. CDR3 nucleotides: TGTGCCAGCAGGGGGGGAGGTACTGGGGCCAACGTCCTGACTTTC. Translated: CASRGGGTGANVLTF.

The chain has TRBV28 and TRBJ2-6, with D perhaps TRBD1 (6 bases). CDR3 size: 16 residues. Trimming left V 2 bases short and J 0 bases short, with 8 bases between. Germline CDR1 is MDHEN and CDR2 is SYDVKM. CDR3: CASSLVQGSGANVLTF. The CDR3 region has the DNA TGTGCCAGCAGTTTAGTACAGGGCTCTGGGGCCAACGTCCTGACTTTC.

The V gene is TRBV18, the J gene TRBJ1-1; D gene unclear. The germline V gene encodes CDR1 KGHSH and CDR2 LQKENI. This CDR3 region has 15 residues. Trimming took off 6 bases at V and 5 bases at J, with 19 bases between the two ends. The CDR3 coding sequence is TGTGCCAGCTCTCTATCTTGGGGAGGAAATACTGAAGCTTTCTTT. Encoded protein: CASSLSWGGNTEAFF.

The rearrangement joins TRBV4-2 to TRBJ1-2, with D possibly matching TRBD1 (5 bases). The germline gives CDR1 LGHNA, CDR2 YNFKEQ. The CDR3 runs 12 residues. Deletions cut 10 bases from V and 2 bases from J, with 11 bases between. Here the CDR3 reads CAIRQGNYGYTF. CDR3 sequence (DNA): TGTGCCATAAGGCAGGGCAACTATGGCTACACCTTC.

J is TRBJ1-2 and V is TRBV28; TRBD1 is a possible D gene (5 bases). Deletions cut 6 bases from V and 1 base from J, with 9 bases between. Per the germline V gene, CDR1 is MDHEN and CDR2 is SYDVKM. The CDR3 contains 13 residues. CDR3 region: CASRTDGNYGYTF. The CDR3 nucleotides read TGTGCCAGCAGGACAGACGGTAACTATGGCTACACCTTC.

J is TRBJ2-7 and V is TRBV5-1, with D possibly being TRBD1 (5 bases). CDR1 SGHRS and CDR2 YFSETQ come from the germline V gene. V lost 4 bases, J lost 3 bases, and 11 bases lay in between. The CDR3 is 13 residues long. CDR3 loop: CASSLGAGYEQYF. The CDR3 DNA sequence: TGCGCCAGCAGCCTTGGGGCAGGCTACGAGCAGTACTTC.

About this clone: Other DNA sequences from this sample encode an identical CDR3 as well. The chain's CDR3 is CASSLSRGETQYF. The CDR3 DNA is TGTGCCAGCAGTTTATCGAGAGGAGAGACCCAGTACTTC. V is TRBV27 and J is TRBJ2-5, with D uncertain. CDR3 length equals 13 residues. Between the trimmed V and J ends, which lost 0 bases and 4 bases, there was a span of 6 bases. Germline CDR1 and CDR2: MNHEY and SMNVEV (reference sequence).